Each of the 27 T cell receptor beta chains below was sequenced from the same sample in a study of T cells in Graves' hyperthyroidism and ophthalmopathy. RNA transcripts yielded amplified TCR beta CDR3 regions. HTBI primers drove first-round RT-PCR of the TCR CDR3. TCRdb re-called the multiplex PCR reads through MiXCR, storing one row per CDR3 protein. There are about 480,000 distinct CDR3 sequences in the sample; roughly 14% occur only once, and over 15% lies in the top ten. Sequencing used blood. These receptors were collected from a woman between 18 and 29 years old with Graves' hyperthyroidism.

The chain has TRBV30 and TRBJ1-1, with TRBD1 as a possible D gene (5 bases). V lost 2 bases and J 8 bases, leaving 15 bases between the germline ends. Germline V gene data show CDR1 as GTSNPN and CDR2 as SVGIG (reference sequence). The CDR3 loop spans 13 amino acids. CDR3 in amino acids: CAWSPLPGVEAFF. The CDR3 coding sequence is TGTGCCTGGAGTCCTCTCCCGGGGGTCGAAGCTTTCTTT.

This clonotype showed up just a few times. V is TRBV18 and J is TRBJ2-2; 12 positions match TRBD1. The CDR3 runs 17 residues. After removal of 5 bases from V and 4 bases from J, the junction contained 8 bases not matched to a gene. The germline V gene has CDR1 KGHSH and CDR2 LQKENI. CDR3 DNA: TGTGCCAGCTCAACGGGGACAGGGGGCAAAGGCACCGGGGAGCTGTTTTTT. It is translated as CASSTGTGGKGTGELFF.

This clonotype was found a few times. The chain recombines TRBV3-1 with TRBJ1-2; TRBD1 matches 8 bases. This CDR3 has 15 amino acids. The germline CDR1 and CDR2 sequences are LGHDT and YNNKEL (reference sequence). V shed 1 base, J shed 4 bases, and the junction held 5 bases outside the gene matches. CDR3 nucleotide sequence: TGTGCCAGCAGCCAAGCTCCCGACAGGGGCTATGGCTACACCTTC. Its translation is CASSQAPDRGYGYTF.

The chain carries TRBV6-1 and TRBJ2-3, with D possibly being TRBD2 (5 bases). V was cut by 6 bases and J by 2 bases, with 18 bases left in between. The germline V gene encodes CDR1 MNHNS and CDR2 SASEGT. The CDR3 extends over 16 amino acids. CDR3 sequence: CASSDLSSGLTDTQYF. The CDR3 DNA follows: TGTGCCAGCAGCGACCTTTCGAGCGGACTCACAGATACGCAGTATTTT.

This clonotype was counted many times. The chain couples TRBV20-1 to TRBJ2-2; no clear D gene. Per the germline V gene, CDR1 is DFQATT and CDR2 is SNEGSKA (reference sequence). The CDR3 is made up of 14 amino acids. V gave up 0 bases and J gave up 3 bases, with 8 bases separating them. The CDR3 sequence: CSARDYVYTGELFF. Here the CDR3 DNA reads TGCAGTGCTAGAGATTACGTGTACACCGGGGAGCTGTTTTTT.

This clonotype was seen many times. The chain uses TRBV12-3 or TRBV12-4 and TRBJ2-1, with 10 nucleotides matching TRBD1. J lost 6 bases, V lost 2 bases, and 4 bases had no gene match. The CDR3 sequence is 15 residues long. CDR3 sequence: CASSLLGDRGNEQFF. CDR3 in DNA: TGTGCCAGCAGTTTACTAGGGGACAGGGGCAATGAGCAGTTCTTC.

This clonotype has ten or more counts. The chain uses TRBV30 and TRBJ1-1; D call uncertain. Trimming cost V 5 bases and J 11 bases, with 15 bases left between them. This CDR3 has 11 amino acids. Germline CDR1 GTSNPN, CDR2 SVGIG (reference sequence). In nucleotides, the CDR3 is TGTGCCTGGTCCCCTGAGGGTGAGGCTTTCTTT. Protein product: CAWSPEGEAFF. Together with reference TRBV30 and TRBJ1-1, the CDR3 gives the full variable domain: SQTIHQWPATLVQPVGSPLSLECTVEGTSNPNLYWYRQAAGRGLQLLFYSVGIGQISSEVPQNLSASRPQDRQFILSSKKLLLSDSGFYLCAWSPEGEAFFGQGTRLTVV.

This clonotype was counted a few times. CDR3 residues: CASSPRVGGDIQYF. CDR3 nucleotide sequence: TGTGCCAGTAGTCCCAGGGTGGGGGGAGACATTCAGTACTTC. This rearrangement joins TRBV19 to TRBJ2-4; D is possibly TRBD2 (6 bases). V lost 5 bases, J lost 8 bases, and 16 bases lay in between. The CDR3 runs to 14 residues. Germline CDR1 and CDR2: LNHDA and SQIVND (reference sequence).

Ten or more counts support this clonotype. The J gene is TRBJ1-1, the V gene TRBV7-9; no firm D call. CDR1 SEHNR and CDR2 FQNEAQ come from the germline V gene (reference sequence). The CDR3 runs to 14 residues. Trimming left V 2 bases short and J 1 base short, with 8 bases between. CDR3 region: CASSLTAANTEAFF. The CDR3 bases are TGTGCCAGCAGCTTAACAGCAGCGAACACTGAAGCTTTCTTT.

This clonotype has more than one count but fewer than ten. The genes are TRBV30 and TRBJ1-1, with D perhaps TRBD1 (6 bases). Germline CDR1 GTSNPN, CDR2 SVGIG (reference sequence). CDR3 length: 13 residues. V shed 3 bases and J shed 6 bases, with 14 bases lying between them. Written as DNA, the CDR3 is TGTGCCTGGAGAGACGGACAGACAGCTGAAGCTTTCTTT. It codes for CAWRDGQTAEAFF.

This clonotype was counted at least ten times. Written as DNA, the CDR3 is TGTGCCATCAGTGATAAGGGCGGTTCTAACTATGGCTACACCTTC. Its translation is CAISDKGGSNYGYTF. The rearrangement joins TRBV10-3 to TRBJ1-2; no reliable D call. Germline V CDR1 and CDR2: ENHRY, SYGVKD. CDR3 length: 15 amino acids. V was shortened by 3 bases and J by 0 bases, with 11 bases between the two germline ends.

The chain links TRBV29-1 to TRBJ2-1, with 7 bases aligning to TRBD1. V lost 5 bases, J lost 13 bases, and 8 bases stayed unmatched. The CDR3 sequence is 11 residues long. Looked up from germline, CDR1 is SQVTM and CDR2 is ANQGSEA. CDR3 sequence reads: CSVPMGQLQFF. Here the CDR3 DNA reads TGCAGCGTTCCTATGGGACAGCTCCAGTTCTTC.

The J gene is TRBJ1-5, the V gene TRBV3-1; D may be TRBD1 (5 bases). In germline, CDR1 is LGHDT, CDR2 YNNKEL (reference sequence). Trimming removed 0 bases from V and 6 bases from J, with 12 bases in between. The CDR3 has 15 residues. The CDR3 reads CASSQDLQALQPQHF. In nucleotides, the CDR3 is TGTGCCAGCAGCCAAGATTTACAGGCTCTTCAGCCCCAGCATTTT.

Only a few counts were recorded for this clonotype. V is TRBV30 and J is TRBJ2-3, with D tentatively TRBD1 or TRBD2 (5 bases each). Trimming shortened V by 1 base and J by 1 base, and 9 bases separated the two germline ends. The CDR3 is made up of 14 amino acids. Germline assignment: CDR1 GTSNPN and CDR2 SVGIG (reference sequence). This CDR3 is CAWSGGTGTDTQYF. The CDR3 nucleotides are TGTGCCTGGAGTGGGGGGACGGGCACAGATACGCAGTATTTT.

As to this clonotype: The missing conserved phenylalanine or tryptophan at the end of this CDR3 makes a read error likely. The V and J genes are TRBV7-6 and TRBJ2-7; D call uncertain. V shed 1 base and J shed 1 base, with 5 bases lying between them. The germline V gene has CDR1 SGHVS and CDR2 FNYEAQ. CDR3 size: 13 residues. The CDR3, as DNA: TGTGCCAGCAGCTTAGGCCTGTCCTACGAGCAGTACCTC. Translation gives CASSLGLSYEQYL.

This clonotype came up many times. The V call is TRBV3-1, the J call TRBJ2-3; maybe TRBD2 (6 bases). The V and J ends lost 0 bases and 6 bases respectively, with 7 bases between them. Per the germline V gene, CDR1 is LGHDT and CDR2 is YNNKEL (reference sequence). The CDR3 has 13 residues. CDR3 region: CASSQEGGDTQYF. CDR3 in DNA: TGTGCCAGCAGCCAAGAAGGAGGGGATACGCAGTATTTT.

The sample holds a few counts of this clonotype. The chain carries TRBV19 and TRBJ1-5; a possible D gene is TRBD1 (5 bases). In germline, CDR1 is LNHDA, CDR2 SQIVND (reference sequence). Between the trimmed V and J ends, which lost 0 bases and 3 bases, there was a span of 12 bases. The CDR3 consists of 16 residues. The CDR3 is CASSIDNRGVNQPQHF. The CDR3, as DNA: TGTGCCAGTAGTATAGATAATCGAGGGGTCAATCAGCCCCAGCATTTT.

The chain has TRBV18 and TRBJ1-5; 12 bases match TRBD1. With V trimmed by 2 bases and J by 6 bases, 2 bases remained unmatched. The germline gives CDR1 KGHSH, CDR2 LQKENI. The CDR3 sequence is 15 residues long. CDR3 protein: CASSPGTGGGQPQHF. The CDR3 coding sequence is TGTGCCAGCTCACCAGGGACAGGGGGCGGTCAGCCCCAGCATTTT. Using reference TRBV18 and TRBJ1-5 for the parts outside the CDR3, the full variable domain is NAGVMQNPRHLVRRRGQEARLRCSPMKGHSHVYWYRQLPEEGLKFMVYLQKENIIDESGMPKERFSAEFPKEGPSILRIQQVVRGDSAAYFCASSPGTGGGQPQHFGDGTRLSIL.

This rearrangement joins TRBV29-1 to TRBJ2-5; D is unclear. This CDR3 contains 11 residues. The V gene lost 7 bases and the J gene lost 4 bases, with 10 bases spanning the gap. Germline assignment: CDR1 SQVTM and CDR2 ANQGSEA. In nucleotides, the CDR3 is TGCAGCGCTCGTTGGGTAGAGACCCAGTACTTC. Amino acids: CSARWVETQYF.

This clonotype was recorded many times. The chain links TRBV5-1 to TRBJ2-2, with 9 bases identical to TRBD1. The CDR3 spans 18 residues. Per the germline V gene, CDR1 is SGHRS and CDR2 is YFSETQ. V dropped 3 bases and J dropped 0; count of bases not matched to a gene: 9. The CDR3 DNA reads as TGCGCCAGCAGCTGGGGACAGGGCCAGAAATCGAACACCGGGGAGCTGTTTTTT. This sequence encodes CASSWGQGQKSNTGELFF.

The chain combines TRBV4-1 with TRBJ1-5; D gene unclear. V was shortened by 1 base and J by 4 bases, with 5 bases between the two germline ends. Germline V gene lookup returns CDR1 MGHRA and CDR2 YSYEKL. This CDR3 is built from 13 residues. The CDR3 reads CASSQGENQPQHF. CDR3 sequence (DNA): TGCGCCAGCAGCCAAGGGGAAAATCAGCCCCAGCATTTT.

This clonotype has a handful of counts. This chain links TRBV20-1 with TRBJ2-1; no reliable D call. The germline gives CDR1 DFQATT, CDR2 SNEGSKA (reference sequence). V lost 5 bases and J lost 0, with 11 bases in between. CDR3 length: 14 amino acids. CDR3 in amino acids: CSAAGGSSYNEQFF. CDR3 DNA sequence: TGCAGTGCTGCTGGCGGTAGCTCCTACAATGAGCAGTTCTTC.

There are many counts of this clonotype. This sequence joins TRBV5-1 and TRBJ1-1; D is perhaps TRBD1 (5 bases). With 4 bases removed from V and 4 bases from J, the gap between germline ends came to 23 bases. The CDR3 runs 17 residues. The germline V gene encodes CDR1 SGHRS and CDR2 YFSETQ. The CDR3, as DNA: TGCGCCAGCAGCAGGGACTTCCCGACACAGAGGGGCACTGAAGCTTTCTTT. Its protein product is CASSRDFPTQRGTEAFF. The variable domain in full, with the rest retrieved from reference TRBV5-1 and TRBJ1-1, is KAGVTQTPRYLIKTRGQQVTLSCSPISGHRSVSWYQQTPGQGLQFLFEYFSETQRNKGNFPGRFSGRQFSNSRSEMNVSTLELGDSALYLCASSRDFPTQRGTEAFFGQGTRLTVV.

This clonotype has a count of ten or more. The chain links TRBV15 to TRBJ2-3; the match to TRBD2 covers 10 bases. There are 17 residues in the CDR3. Germline loops: CDR1 LNHNV, CDR2 YYDKDF (reference sequence). After removal of 0 bases from V and 4 bases from J, the junction contained 7 bases not matched to a gene. CDR3 in amino acids: CATSREAGGRGADTQYF. In nucleotides, the CDR3 is TGTGCCACCAGCAGAGAAGCGGGAGGGCGAGGGGCAGATACGCAGTATTTT.

This clonotype was recorded many times. The chain uses TRBV2 and TRBJ2-3, with 7 bases identical to TRBD2. The CDR3 has 14 residues. V was pared by 4 bases and J by 4 bases, with 5 bases of the junction left unmatched. Germline CDR1 and CDR2: SNHLY and FYNNEI. The chain's CDR3 is CASSAGGRADTQYF. CDR3 coding DNA: TGTGCCAGCAGTGCCGGCGGGAGAGCAGATACGCAGTATTTT.

Regarding this clonotype: One junction end disagrees with the germline gene, perhaps due to a read error. The chain uses TRBV20-1 and TRBJ2-7, with D possibly TRBD2 on 6 matching bases. The CDR3 is 13 amino acids. CDR1 and CDR2 (germline): DFQATT, SNEGSKA (reference sequence). CDR3 sequence: CGASPGSTYEQYF. Here the CDR3 DNA reads TGCGGTGCTAGCCCCGGGAGCACCTACGAGCAGTACTTC.

In this sample, this clonotype turned up a few times. CDR3 in amino acids: CASRPRGATEAFF. The CDR3 nucleotides read TGTGCCAGCAGACCCAGAGGGGCGACTGAAGCTTTCTTT. J is TRBJ1-1 and V is TRBV28; D perhaps matches TRBD1 (5 bases). The CDR3 is 13 residues long. Trimming removed 6 bases at V and 5 bases at J, with 13 bases between. The germline V gene has CDR1 MDHEN and CDR2 SYDVKM. The whole variable domain, filled in from reference TRBV28 and TRBJ1-1, reads DVKVTQSSRYLVKRTGEKVFLECVQDMDHENMFWYRQDPGLGLRLIYFSYDVKMKEKGDIPEGYSVSREKKERFSLILESASTNQTSMYLCASRPRGATEAFFGQGTRLTVV.